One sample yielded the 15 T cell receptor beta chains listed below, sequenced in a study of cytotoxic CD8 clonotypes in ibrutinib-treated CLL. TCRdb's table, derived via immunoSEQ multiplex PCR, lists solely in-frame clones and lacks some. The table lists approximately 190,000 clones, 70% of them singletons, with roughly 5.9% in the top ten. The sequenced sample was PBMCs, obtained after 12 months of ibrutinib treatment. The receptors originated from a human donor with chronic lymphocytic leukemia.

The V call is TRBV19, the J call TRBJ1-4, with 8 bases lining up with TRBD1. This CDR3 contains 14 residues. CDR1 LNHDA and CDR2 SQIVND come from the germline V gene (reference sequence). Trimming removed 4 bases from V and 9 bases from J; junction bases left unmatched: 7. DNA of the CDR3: TGTGCCAGTAGTACCGACGGACAGGGTAAAAAACTGTTTTTT. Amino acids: CASSTDGQGKKLFF. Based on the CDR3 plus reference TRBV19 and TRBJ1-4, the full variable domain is DGGITQSPKYLFRKEGQNVTLSCEQNLNHDAMYWYRQDPGQGLRLIYYSQIVNDFQKGDIAEGYSVSREKKESFPLTVTSAQKNPTAFYLCASSTDGQGKKLFFGSGTQLSVL.

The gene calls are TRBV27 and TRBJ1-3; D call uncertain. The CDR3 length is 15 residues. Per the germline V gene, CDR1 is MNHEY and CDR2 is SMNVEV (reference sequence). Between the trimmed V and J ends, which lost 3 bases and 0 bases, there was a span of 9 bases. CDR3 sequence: CASSFDGFSGNTIYF. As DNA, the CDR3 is TGTGCCAGCAGTTTCGACGGTTTCTCTGGAAACACCATATATTTT.

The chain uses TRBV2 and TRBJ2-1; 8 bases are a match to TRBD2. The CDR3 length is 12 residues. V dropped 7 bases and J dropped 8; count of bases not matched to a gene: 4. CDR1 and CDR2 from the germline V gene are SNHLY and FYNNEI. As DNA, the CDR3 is TGTGCCAGCAAGCGGGAGTTTGATGAGCAGTTCTTC. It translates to CASKREFDEQFF.

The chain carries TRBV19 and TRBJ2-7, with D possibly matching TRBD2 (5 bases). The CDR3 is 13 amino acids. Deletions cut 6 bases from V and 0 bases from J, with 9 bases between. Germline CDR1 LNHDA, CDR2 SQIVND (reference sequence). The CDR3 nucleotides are TGTGCCAGTAGCGGCGGGTACTCCTACGAGCAGTACTTC. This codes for CASSGGYSYEQYF. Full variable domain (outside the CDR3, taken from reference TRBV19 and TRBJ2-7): DGGITQSPKYLFRKEGQNVTLSCEQNLNHDAMYWYRQDPGQGLRLIYYSQIVNDFQKGDIAEGYSVSREKKESFPLTVTSAQKNPTAFYLCASSGGYSYEQYFGPGTRLTVT.

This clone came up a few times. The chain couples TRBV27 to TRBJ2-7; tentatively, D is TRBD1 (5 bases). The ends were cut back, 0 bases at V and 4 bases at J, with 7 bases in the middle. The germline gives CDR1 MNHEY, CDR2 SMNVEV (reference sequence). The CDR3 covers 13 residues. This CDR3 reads CASSLSQGYEQYF. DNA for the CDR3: TGTGCCAGCAGTTTATCTCAGGGATACGAGCAGTACTTC.

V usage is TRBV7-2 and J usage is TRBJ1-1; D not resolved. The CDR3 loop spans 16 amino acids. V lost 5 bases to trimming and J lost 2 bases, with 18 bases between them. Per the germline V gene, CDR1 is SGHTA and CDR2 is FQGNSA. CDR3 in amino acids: CASSPKGPPGNTEAFF. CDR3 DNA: TGTGCCAGCAGCCCTAAAGGGCCCCCGGGAAACACTGAAGCTTTCTTT.

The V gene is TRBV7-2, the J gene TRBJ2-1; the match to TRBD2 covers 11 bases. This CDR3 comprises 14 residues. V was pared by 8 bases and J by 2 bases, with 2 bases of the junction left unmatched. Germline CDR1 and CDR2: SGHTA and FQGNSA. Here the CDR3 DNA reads TGTGCCAGCCGGGGACTAGCGGCCTACAATGAGCAGTTCTTC. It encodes CASRGLAAYNEQFF.

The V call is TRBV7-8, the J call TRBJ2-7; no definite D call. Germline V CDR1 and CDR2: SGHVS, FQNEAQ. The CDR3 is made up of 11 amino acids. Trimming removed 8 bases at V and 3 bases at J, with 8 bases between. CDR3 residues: CASATFYEQYF. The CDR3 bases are TGTGCCAGCGCGACCTTCTACGAGCAGTACTTC.

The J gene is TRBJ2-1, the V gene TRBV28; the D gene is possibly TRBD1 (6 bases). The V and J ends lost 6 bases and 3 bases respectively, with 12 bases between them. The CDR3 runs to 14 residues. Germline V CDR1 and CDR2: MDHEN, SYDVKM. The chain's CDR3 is CASSGQSYYNEQFF. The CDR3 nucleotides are TGTGCCAGCAGCGGACAGAGTTACTACAATGAGCAGTTCTTC.

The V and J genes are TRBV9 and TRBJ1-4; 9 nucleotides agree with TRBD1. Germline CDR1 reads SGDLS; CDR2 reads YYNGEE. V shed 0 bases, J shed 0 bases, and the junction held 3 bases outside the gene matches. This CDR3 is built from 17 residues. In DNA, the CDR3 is TGTGCCAGCAGCGTAGGCCGACAGGGGGCAACTAATGAAAAACTGTTTTTT. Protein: CASSVGRQGATNEKLFF.

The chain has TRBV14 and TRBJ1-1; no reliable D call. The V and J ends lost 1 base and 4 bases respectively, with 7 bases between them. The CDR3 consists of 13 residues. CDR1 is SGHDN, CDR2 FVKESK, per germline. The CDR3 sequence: CASSQGETTEAFF. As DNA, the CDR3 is TGTGCCAGCAGCCAAGGGGAAACCACTGAAGCTTTCTTT.

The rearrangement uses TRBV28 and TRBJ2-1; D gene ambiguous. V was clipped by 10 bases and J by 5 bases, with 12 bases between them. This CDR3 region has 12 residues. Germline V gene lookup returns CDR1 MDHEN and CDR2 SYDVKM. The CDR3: CATVWADNEQFF. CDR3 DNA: TGTGCCACCGTTTGGGCAGACAATGAGCAGTTCTTC.

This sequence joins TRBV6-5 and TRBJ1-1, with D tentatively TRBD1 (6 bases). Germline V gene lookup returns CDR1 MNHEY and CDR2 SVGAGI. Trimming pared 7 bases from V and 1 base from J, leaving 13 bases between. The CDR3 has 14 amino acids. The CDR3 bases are TGTGCCAGCAAACGGGTCAGGGGGAACACTGAAGCTTTCTTT. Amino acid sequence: CASKRVRGNTEAFF.

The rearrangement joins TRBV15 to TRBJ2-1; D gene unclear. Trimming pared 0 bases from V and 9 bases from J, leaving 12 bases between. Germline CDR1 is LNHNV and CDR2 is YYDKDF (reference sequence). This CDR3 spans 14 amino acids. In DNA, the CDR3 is TGTGCCACCAGCAGAGATCTAGGAGCGATTGAGCAGTTCTTC. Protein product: CATSRDLGAIEQFF.

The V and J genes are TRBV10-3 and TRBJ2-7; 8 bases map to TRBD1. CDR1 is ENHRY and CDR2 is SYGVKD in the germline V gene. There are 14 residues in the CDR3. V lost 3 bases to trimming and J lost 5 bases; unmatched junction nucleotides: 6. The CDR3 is CAISDRQGNDEQYF. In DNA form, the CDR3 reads TGTGCCATCAGTGATCGACAGGGGAACGACGAGCAGTACTTC.